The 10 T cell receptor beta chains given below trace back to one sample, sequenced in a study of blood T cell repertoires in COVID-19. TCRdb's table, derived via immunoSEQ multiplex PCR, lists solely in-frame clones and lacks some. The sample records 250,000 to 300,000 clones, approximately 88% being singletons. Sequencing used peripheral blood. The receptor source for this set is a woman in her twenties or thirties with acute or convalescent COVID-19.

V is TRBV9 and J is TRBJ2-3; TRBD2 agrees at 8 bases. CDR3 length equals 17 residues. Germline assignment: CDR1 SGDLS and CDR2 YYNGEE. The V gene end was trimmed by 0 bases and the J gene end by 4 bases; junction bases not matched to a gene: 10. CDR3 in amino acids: CASSVAWASGSADTQYF. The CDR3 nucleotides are TGTGCCAGCAGCGTAGCTTGGGCGAGCGGGAGTGCAGATACGCAGTATTTT.

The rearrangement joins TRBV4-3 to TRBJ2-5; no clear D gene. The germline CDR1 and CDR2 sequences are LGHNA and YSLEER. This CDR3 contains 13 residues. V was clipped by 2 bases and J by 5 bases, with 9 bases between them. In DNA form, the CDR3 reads TGCGCCAGCAGCCAATCTACGTGGGAGACCCAGTACTTC. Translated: CASSQSTWETQYF.

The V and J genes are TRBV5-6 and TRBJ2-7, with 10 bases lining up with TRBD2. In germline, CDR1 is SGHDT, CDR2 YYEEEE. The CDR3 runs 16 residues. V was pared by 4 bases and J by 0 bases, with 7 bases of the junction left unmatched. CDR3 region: CASSSPRTSGSYEQYF. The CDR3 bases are TGTGCCAGCAGCAGCCCACGGACTAGCGGCTCCTACGAGCAGTACTTC.

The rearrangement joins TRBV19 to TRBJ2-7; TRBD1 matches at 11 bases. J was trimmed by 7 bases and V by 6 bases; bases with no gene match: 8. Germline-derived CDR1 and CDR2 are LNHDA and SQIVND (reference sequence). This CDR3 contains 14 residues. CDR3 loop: CASSPDRGLGEQYF. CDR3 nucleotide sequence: TGTGCCAGTAGCCCGGACAGGGGGCTGGGGGAGCAGTACTTC. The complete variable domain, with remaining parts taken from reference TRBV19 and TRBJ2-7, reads DGGITQSPKYLFRKEGQNVTLSCEQNLNHDAMYWYRQDPGQGLRLIYYSQIVNDFQKGDIAEGYSVSREKKESFPLTVTSAQKNPTAFYLCASSPDRGLGEQYFGPGTRLTVT.

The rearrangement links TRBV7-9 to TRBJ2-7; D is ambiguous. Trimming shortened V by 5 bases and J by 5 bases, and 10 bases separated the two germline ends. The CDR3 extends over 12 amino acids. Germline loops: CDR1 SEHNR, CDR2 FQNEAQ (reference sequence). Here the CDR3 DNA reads TGTGCCAGCAGCCGAGACTTTCACGAGCAGTACTTC. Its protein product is CASSRDFHEQYF.

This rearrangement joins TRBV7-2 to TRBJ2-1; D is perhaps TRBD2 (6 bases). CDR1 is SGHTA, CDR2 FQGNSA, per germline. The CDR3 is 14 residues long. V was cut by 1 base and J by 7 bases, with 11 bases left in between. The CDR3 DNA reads TGTGCCAGCAGCTTAGAAGGACTAAGGAATGAGCAGTTCTTC. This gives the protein CASSLEGLRNEQFF.

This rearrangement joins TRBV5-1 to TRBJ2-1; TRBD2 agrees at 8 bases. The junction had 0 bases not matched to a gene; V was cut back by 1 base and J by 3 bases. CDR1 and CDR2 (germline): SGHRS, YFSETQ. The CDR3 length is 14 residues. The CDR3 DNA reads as TGCGCCAGCAGCTTGACTAGCGGCTACAATGAGCAGTTCTTC. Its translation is CASSLTSGYNEQFF.

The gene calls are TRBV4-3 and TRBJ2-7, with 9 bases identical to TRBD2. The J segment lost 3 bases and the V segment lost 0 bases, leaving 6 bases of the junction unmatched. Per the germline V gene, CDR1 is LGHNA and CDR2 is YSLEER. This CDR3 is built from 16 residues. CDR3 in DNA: TGCGCCAGCAGCCAAGATTGGATTAGCGGGAGCTACGAGCAGTACTTC. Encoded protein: CASSQDWISGSYEQYF.

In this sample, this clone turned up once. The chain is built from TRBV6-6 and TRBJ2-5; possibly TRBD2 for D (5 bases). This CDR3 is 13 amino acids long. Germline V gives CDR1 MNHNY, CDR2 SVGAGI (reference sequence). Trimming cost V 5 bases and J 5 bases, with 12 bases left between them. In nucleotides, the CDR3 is TGTGCCAGCAGTCTGAGCGGAGTGGAGACCCAGTACTTC. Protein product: CASSLSGVETQYF.

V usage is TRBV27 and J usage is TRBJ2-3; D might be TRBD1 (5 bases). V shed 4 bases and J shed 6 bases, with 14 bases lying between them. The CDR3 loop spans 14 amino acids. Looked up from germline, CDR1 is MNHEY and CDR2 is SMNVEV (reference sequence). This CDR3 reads CASSWTNEADTQYF. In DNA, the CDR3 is TGTGCCAGCAGTTGGACAAACGAGGCGGATACGCAGTATTTT.